This section outlines one T cell receptor beta chain sequence together with its context. This CDR3 contains 15 residues. V was trimmed by 6 bases and J by 1 base, leaving 15 bases between them. Germline V gene sequence: CDR1 SNHLY, CDR2 FYNNEI. These data originate in a study of blood T cell repertoires in COVID-19. At the level of the study: The United States, Italy and Spain provided the acute and convalescent COVID-19 samples.

Per the original methods: Reference gene primer amplification in the assay estimated nucleated cell counts. The data were produced by immunoSEQ multiplex PCR, yet TCRdb's version contains in-frame clones alone and is incomplete. The D gene and trimming were derived from the DNA, and the V and J assignments and clone size from that table. This sample yields about 480,000 clones, of which around 88% are seen a single time; roughly 4.3% belongs to the top ten. The V gene is TRBV2, the J gene TRBJ1-1; weak D call: TRBD1 (6 bases). Specimen: peripheral blood. The sequence was collected from a woman aged 25 to 39 with acute or convalescent COVID-19. The CDR3 nucleotides are TGTGCCAGCAGCGGACCGGGACATAGGAACACTGAAGCTTTCTTT. Amino acid sequence: CASSGPGHRNTEAFF.